The 10 T cell receptor beta chains below come from one sample, sequenced in a study of blood T cell repertoires in COVID-19. Using immunoSEQ multiplex PCR, the repertoire was profiled, and TCRdb retains in-frame clones only, with some absent. This table holds about 130,000 clones, about 89% found once. The sample consisted of peripheral blood. The source is a man aged 60 to 69 with active or convalescent COVID-19.

The chain joins TRBV6-5 to TRBJ1-1; a weak D match, TRBD1 (5 bases). The germline V and J ends were trimmed by 6 bases and 11 bases, with 19 bases remaining between them. The CDR3 is 13 amino acids. Germline V gives CDR1 MNHEY, CDR2 SVGAGI. CDR3 amino acids: CASRKDSYSTAFF. The CDR3 DNA sequence: TGTGCCAGCAGGAAAGACAGCTATTCGACGGCTTTCTTT.

The count of this clone is one. V is TRBV2 and J is TRBJ2-2; 8 nucleotides agree with TRBD1. The CDR3 is 15 amino acids. Per the germline V gene, CDR1 is SNHLY and CDR2 is FYNNEI. The V and J ends lost 7 bases and 1 base, in that order; junction bases with no gene match: 5. CDR3 nucleotide sequence: TGTGCCAGCACCCTGGGACAGGTGAACACCGGGGAGCTGTTTTTT. Its protein product is CASTLGQVNTGELFF.

The chain combines TRBV7-2 with TRBJ2-3; 7 positions match TRBD2. After removal of 5 bases from V and 0 bases from J, the junction contained 5 bases not matched to a gene. CDR3 length: 15 residues. CDR1 is SGHTA, CDR2 FQGNSA, per germline. The CDR3 sequence: CASSITSDSTDTQYF. The CDR3, as DNA: TGTGCCAGCAGCATCACTAGCGACAGCACAGATACGCAGTATTTT.

The CDR3: CASNSGSNYGYTF. The DNA of the CDR3 is TGCGCCAGCAACTCAGGGTCTAACTATGGCTACACCTTC. The chain employs TRBV5-1 and TRBJ1-2; tentatively, D is TRBD1 (5 bases). This CDR3 region has 13 residues. With 6 bases removed from V and 0 bases from J, the gap between germline ends came to 9 bases. Germline V lookup: CDR1 SGHRS, CDR2 YFSETQ.

The V call is TRBV5-8, the J call TRBJ1-4, with 9 bases fitting TRBD1. This CDR3 is 17 amino acids long. CDR1 and CDR2 (germline): SGHTS, YDEGEE. J lost 2 bases, V lost 0 bases, and 5 bases had no gene match. The CDR3 DNA is TGTGCCAGCAGCTTGGGGTTACAGGGGGCTACTAATGAAAAACTGTTTTTT. Its translation is CASSLGLQGATNEKLFF.

This clone was detected only once. The genes are TRBV6-1 and TRBJ2-7, with D perhaps matching TRBD2 (6 bases). Germline V gives CDR1 MNHNS, CDR2 SASEGT. V was pared by 3 bases and J by 3 bases, with 15 bases between. There are 15 residues in the CDR3. The CDR3 DNA sequence: TGTGCCAGCAGTGAGGGCCAGGGAGGCTTCTACGAGCAGTACTTC. Its protein is CASSEGQGGFYEQYF.

The chain couples TRBV7-3 to TRBJ1-1, with D maybe TRBD1 (5 bases). There are 15 residues in the CDR3. The V end lost 5 bases, the J end lost 4 bases, and 17 bases lay between the germline ends. Germline CDR1 is SGHTA and CDR2 is FQGTGA. The CDR3 spells CASSRGGRGITEAFF. Here the CDR3 DNA reads TGTGCCAGCAGCCGGGGCGGGAGAGGGATCACTGAAGCTTTCTTT.

The chain uses TRBV6-6 and TRBJ2-1; no firm D call. Germline values: CDR1 MNHNY, CDR2 SVGAGI (reference sequence). Trimming cost V 8 bases and J 2 bases, with 13 bases left between them. The CDR3 contains 14 residues. CDR3 nucleotides: TGTGCCAGCGGTGGCCCCCCCACCTACAATGAGCAGTTCTTC. Translating it yields CASGGPPTYNEQFF.

The rearrangement joins TRBV11-1 to TRBJ2-2; no definite D call. The V gene's germline CDR1 is SGHAT and CDR2 FQDESV (reference sequence). Deletions cut 5 bases from V and 1 base from J, with 14 bases between. The CDR3 has 16 residues. CDR3 region: CASSKTGTWNTGELFF. The CDR3 DNA is TGTGCCAGCAGCAAGACGGGTACGTGGAACACCGGGGAGCTGTTTTTT.

The gene calls are TRBV2 and TRBJ1-4, with 12 bases aligning to TRBD1. J was trimmed by 8 bases and V by 4 bases; bases with no gene match: 11. The CDR3 sequence is 17 residues long. The germline gives CDR1 SNHLY, CDR2 FYNNEI. The CDR3 spells CASSAPGQGAEGEKLFF. The CDR3 DNA reads as TGTGCCAGCAGTGCTCCGGGACAGGGGGCAGAAGGGGAAAAACTGTTTTTT.